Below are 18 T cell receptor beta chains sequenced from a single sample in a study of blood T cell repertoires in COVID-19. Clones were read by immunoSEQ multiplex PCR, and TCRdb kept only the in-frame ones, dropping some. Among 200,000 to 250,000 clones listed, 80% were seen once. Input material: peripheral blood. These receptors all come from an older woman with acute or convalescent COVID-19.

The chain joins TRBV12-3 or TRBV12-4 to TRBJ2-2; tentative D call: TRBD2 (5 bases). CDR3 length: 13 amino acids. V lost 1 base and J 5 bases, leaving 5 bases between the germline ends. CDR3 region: CASSLGGTGELFF. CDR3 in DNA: TGTGCCAGCAGTTTAGGAGGGACCGGGGAGCTGTTTTTT.

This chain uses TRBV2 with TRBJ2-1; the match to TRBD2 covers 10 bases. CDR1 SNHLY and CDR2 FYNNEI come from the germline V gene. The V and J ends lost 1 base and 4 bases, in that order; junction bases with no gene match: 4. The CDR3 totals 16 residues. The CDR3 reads CASSEDLAGAYNEQFF. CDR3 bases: TGTGCCAGCAGTGAAGATCTAGCGGGGGCATACAATGAGCAGTTCTTC. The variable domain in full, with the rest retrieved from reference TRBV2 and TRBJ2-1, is EPEVTQTPSHQVTQMGQEVILRCVPISNHLYFYWYRQILGQKVEFLVSFYNNEISEKSEIFDDQFSVERPDGSNFTLKIRSTKLEDSAMYFCASSEDLAGAYNEQFFGPGTRLTVL.

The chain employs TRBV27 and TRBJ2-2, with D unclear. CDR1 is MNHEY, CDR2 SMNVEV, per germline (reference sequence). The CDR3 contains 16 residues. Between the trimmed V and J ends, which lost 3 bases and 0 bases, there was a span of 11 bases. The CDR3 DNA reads TGTGCCAGCAGTTTTCTTCAGGCACCGAACACCGGGGAGCTGTTTTTT. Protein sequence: CASSFLQAPNTGELFF.

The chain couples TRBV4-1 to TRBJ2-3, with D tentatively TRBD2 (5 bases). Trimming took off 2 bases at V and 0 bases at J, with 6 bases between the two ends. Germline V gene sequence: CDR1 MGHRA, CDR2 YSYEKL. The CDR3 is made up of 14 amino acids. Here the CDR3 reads CASSQRESTDTQYF. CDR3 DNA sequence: TGCGCCAGCAGCCAAAGGGAGAGCACAGATACGCAGTATTTT.

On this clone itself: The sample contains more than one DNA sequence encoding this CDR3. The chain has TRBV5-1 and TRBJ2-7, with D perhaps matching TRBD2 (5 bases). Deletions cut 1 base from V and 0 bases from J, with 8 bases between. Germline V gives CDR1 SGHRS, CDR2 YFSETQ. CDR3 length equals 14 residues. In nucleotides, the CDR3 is TGCGCCAGCAGCTTGTCGGGAAGCTCCTACGAGCAGTACTTC. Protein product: CASSLSGSSYEQYF.

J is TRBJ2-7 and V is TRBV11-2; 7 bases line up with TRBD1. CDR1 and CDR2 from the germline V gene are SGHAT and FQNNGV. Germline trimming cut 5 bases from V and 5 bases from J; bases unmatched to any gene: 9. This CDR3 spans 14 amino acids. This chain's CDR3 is CASSPTTGNHEQYF. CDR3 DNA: TGTGCCAGCAGCCCAACGACAGGGAACCACGAGCAGTACTTC.

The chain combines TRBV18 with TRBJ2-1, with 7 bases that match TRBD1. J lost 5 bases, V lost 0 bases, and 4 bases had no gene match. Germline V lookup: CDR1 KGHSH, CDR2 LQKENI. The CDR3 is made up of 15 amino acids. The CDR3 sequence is CASSPPGTADNEQFF. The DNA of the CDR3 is TGTGCCAGCTCACCACCCGGGACAGCAGACAATGAGCAGTTCTTC. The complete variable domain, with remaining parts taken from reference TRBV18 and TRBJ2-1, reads NAGVMQNPRHLVRRRGQEARLRCSPMKGHSHVYWYRQLPEEGLKFMVYLQKENIIDESGMPKERFSAEFPKEGPSILRIQQVVRGDSAAYFCASSPPGTADNEQFFGPGTRLTVL.

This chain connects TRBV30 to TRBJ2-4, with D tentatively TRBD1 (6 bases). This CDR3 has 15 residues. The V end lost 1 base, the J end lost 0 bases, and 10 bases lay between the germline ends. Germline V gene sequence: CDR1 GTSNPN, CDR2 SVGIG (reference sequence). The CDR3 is CAWSGQELAKNIQYF. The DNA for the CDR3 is TGTGCCTGGAGTGGACAGGAATTAGCCAAAAACATTCAGTACTTC.

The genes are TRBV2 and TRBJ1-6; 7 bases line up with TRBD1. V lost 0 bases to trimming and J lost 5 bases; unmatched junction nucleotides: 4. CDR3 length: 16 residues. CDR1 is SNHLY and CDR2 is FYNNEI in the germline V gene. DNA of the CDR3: TGTGCCAGCAGTGAAGCCCCGACAGGGCATAATTCACCCCTCCACTTT. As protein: CASSEAPTGHNSPLHF.

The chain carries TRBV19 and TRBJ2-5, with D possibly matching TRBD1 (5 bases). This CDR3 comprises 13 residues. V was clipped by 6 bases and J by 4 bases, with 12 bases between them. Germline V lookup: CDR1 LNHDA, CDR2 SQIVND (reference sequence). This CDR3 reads CASSPGHRETQYF. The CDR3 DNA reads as TGTGCCAGTAGCCCTGGACATCGAGAGACCCAGTACTTC.

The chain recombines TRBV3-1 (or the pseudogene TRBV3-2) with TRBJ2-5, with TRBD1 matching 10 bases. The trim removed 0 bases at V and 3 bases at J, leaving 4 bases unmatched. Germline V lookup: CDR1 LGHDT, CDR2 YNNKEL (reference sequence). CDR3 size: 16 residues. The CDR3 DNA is TGTGCCAGCAGCCAAGATGCAGGACAGGGGGAAGAGACCCAGTACTTC. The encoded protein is CASSQDAGQGEETQYF.

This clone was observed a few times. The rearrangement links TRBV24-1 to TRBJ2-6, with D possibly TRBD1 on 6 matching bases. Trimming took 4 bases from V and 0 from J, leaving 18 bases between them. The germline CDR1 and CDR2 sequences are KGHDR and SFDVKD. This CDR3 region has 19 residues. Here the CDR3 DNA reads TGTGCCACCAGTGACACAAGGACAGCGCCCTTCTCTGGGGCCAACGTCCTGACTTTC. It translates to CATSDTRTAPFSGANVLTF.

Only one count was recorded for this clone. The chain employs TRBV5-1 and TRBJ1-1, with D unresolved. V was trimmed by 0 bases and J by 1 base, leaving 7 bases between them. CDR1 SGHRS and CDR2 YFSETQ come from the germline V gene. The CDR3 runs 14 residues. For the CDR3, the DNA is TGCGCCAGCAGCTTGGCGGTCCAGAACACTGAAGCTTTCTTT. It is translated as CASSLAVQNTEAFF.

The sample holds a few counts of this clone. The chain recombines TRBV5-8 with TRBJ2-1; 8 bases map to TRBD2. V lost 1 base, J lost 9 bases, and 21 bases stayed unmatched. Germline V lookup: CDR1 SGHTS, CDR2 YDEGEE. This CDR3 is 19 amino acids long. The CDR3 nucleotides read TGTGCCAGCAGCTTGTTTGGGACGAAGGTGCGGGAGGCCGCCGGTGAGCAGTTCTTC. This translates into CASSLFGTKVREAAGEQFF.

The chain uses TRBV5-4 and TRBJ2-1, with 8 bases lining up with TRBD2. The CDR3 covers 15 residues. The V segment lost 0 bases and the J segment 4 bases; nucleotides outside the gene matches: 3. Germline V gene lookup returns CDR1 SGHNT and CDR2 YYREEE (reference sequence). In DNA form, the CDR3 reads TGTGCCAGCAGCTTGGAAAGCGGGAGATACAATGAGCAGTTCTTC. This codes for CASSLESGRYNEQFF. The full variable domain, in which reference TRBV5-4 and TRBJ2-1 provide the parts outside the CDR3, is ETGVTQSPTHLIKTRGQQVTLRCSSQSGHNTVSWYQQALGQGPQFIFQYYREEENGRGNFPPRFSGLQFPNYSSELNVNALELDDSALYLCASSLESGRYNEQFFGPGTRLTVL.

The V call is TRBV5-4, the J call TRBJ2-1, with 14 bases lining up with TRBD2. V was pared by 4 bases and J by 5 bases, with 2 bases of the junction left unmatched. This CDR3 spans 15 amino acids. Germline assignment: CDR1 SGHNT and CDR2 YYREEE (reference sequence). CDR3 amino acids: CASSPGLAGDNEQFF. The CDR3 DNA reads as TGTGCCAGCAGCCCGGGACTAGCGGGAGACAATGAGCAGTTCTTC.

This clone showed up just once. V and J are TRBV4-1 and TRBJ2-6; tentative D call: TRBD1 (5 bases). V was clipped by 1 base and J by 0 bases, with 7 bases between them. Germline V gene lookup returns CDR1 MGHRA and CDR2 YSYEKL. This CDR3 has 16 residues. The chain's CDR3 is CASSQGQFSGANVLTF. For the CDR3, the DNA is TGCGCCAGCAGCCAAGGACAGTTCTCTGGGGCCAACGTCCTGACTTTC.

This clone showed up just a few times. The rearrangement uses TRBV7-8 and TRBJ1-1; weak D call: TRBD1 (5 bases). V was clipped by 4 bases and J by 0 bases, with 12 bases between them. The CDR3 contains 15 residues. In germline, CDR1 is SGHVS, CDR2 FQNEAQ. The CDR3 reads CASSSRQHMNTEAFF. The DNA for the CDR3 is TGTGCCAGCAGCTCGAGACAGCACATGAACACTGAAGCTTTCTTT.